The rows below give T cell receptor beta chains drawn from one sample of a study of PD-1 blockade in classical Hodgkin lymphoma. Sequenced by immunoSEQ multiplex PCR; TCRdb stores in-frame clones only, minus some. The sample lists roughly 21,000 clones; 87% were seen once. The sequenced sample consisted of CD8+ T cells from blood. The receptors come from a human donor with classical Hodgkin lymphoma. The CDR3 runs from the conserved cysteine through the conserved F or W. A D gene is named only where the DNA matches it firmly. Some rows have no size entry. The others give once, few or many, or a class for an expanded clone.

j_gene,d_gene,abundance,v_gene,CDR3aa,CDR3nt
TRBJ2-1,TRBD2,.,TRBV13,CASSLNWASGEPLSSYNEQFF,TGTGCCAGCAGCTTAAATTGGGCTAGCGGGGAACCTTTAAGCTCCTACAATGAGCAGTTCTTC
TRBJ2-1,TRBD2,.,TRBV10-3,CAIAETSGVYNEQFF,TGTGCCATAGCTGAGACTAGCGGGGTTTACAATGAGCAGTTCTTC
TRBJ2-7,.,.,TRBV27,CASRQTGTYEQYF,TGTGCCAGCAGGCAGACCGGGACATACGAGCAGTACTTC
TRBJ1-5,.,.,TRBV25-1,CARPQGCQPQHF,TGTGCCAGACCACAGGGTTGTCAGCCCCAGCATTTT
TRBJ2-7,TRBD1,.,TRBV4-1,CASSQGRGQGPYEQYF,TGCGCCAGCAGCCAAGGGAGGGGACAGGGTCCCTACGAGCAGTACTTC
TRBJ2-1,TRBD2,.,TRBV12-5,CASGDGGANEQFF,TGTGCTAGTGGGGACGGGGGGGCCAATGAGCAGTTCTTC
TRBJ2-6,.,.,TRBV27,CASSPLISGANVLTF,TGTGCCAGCTCCCCTTTGATCTCTGGGGCCAACGTCCTGACTTTC
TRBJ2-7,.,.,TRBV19,CASSIDRQVDEQYF,TGTGCCAGTAGTATAGATCGCCAAGTGGACGAGCAGTACTTC
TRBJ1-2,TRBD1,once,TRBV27,CASGWTGLTNYGYTF,TGTGCCAGCGGCTGGACAGGCCTCACAAACTATGGCTACACCTTC
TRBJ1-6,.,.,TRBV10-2,CASSESSGPYNSPLHF,TGCGCCAGCAGTGAATCATCGGGGCCCTATAATTCACCCCTCCACTTT
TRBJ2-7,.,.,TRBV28,CASSLQFSGLPYEQYF,TGTGCCAGCAGTTTACAATTTTCGGGGTTACCCTACGAGCAGTACTTC
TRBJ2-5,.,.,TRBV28,CASSSRSGRGKTQYF,TGTGCCAGCAGTTCCCGGAGCGGCCGGGGAAAGACCCAGTACTTC
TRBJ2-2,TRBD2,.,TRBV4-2,CASSQGQMGLAMTGELFF,TGTGCCAGCAGCCAAGGTCAGATGGGACTAGCAATGACCGGGGAGCTGTTTTTT
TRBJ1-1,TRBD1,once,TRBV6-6,CASRTGDSSNTEAFF,TGTGCCAGCAGAACCGGGGACAGCTCGAACACTGAAGCTTTCTTT
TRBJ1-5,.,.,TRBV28,CASSTDKDSNQPQHF,TGTGCCAGCAGTACCGACAAAGATAGCAATCAGCCCCAGCATTTT
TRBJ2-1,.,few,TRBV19,CASQAGSYNEQFF,TGTGCCAGCCAAGCGGGCTCCTACAATGAGCAGTTCTTC
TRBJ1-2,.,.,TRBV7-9,CASTEVAVTVYGYTF,TGTGCCAGCACCGAGGTAGCGGTCACGGTCTATGGCTACACCTTC
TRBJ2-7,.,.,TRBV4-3,CASSQGLTDLYEQYF,TGCGCCAGCAGCCAAGGCCTAACAGATCTCTACGAGCAGTACTTC
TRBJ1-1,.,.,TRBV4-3,CASSQDPGMNTEAFF,TGCGCCAGCAGCCAAGACCCGGGAATGAACACTGAAGCTTTCTTT
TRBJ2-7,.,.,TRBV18,CASSPSRGIYEQYF,TGTGCCAGCTCACCAAGCCGAGGGATCTACGAGCAGTACTTC
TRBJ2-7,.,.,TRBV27,CASSLSPGAPYEQYF,TGTGCCAGCAGTTTGTCGCCAGGGGCCCCCTACGAGCAGTACTTC
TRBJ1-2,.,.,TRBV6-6,CASSYSQEGDAFGYTF,TGTGCCAGCAGTTACTCGCAAGAAGGGGACGCGTTTGGCTACACCTTC
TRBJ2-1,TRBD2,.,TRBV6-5,CASRGTGLAYNEQFF,TGTGCCAGCAGGGGGACGGGACTAGCTTACAATGAGCAGTTCTTC
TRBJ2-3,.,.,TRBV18,CASSLGSTDTQYF,TGTGCCAGCTCTCTAGGAAGCACAGATACGCAGTATTTT
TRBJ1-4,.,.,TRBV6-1,CASSQGMEEKLFF,TGTGCCAGCAGTCAGGGGATGGAGGAAAAACTGTTTTTT
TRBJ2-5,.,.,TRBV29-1,CSVEAGEPETQYF,TGCAGCGTTGAAGCGGGAGAGCCCGAGACCCAGTACTTC
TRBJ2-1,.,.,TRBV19,CASSIGYAYEQFF,TGTGCCAGTAGTATCGGTTATGCATATGAGCAGTTCTTC
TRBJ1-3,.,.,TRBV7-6,CASSVNPTPGNTIYF,TGTGCCAGCAGCGTGAACCCAACCCCTGGAAACACCATATATTTT
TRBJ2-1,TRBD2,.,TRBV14,CASSGRGTSGGALIGEQFF,TGTGCCAGCAGCGGTCGCGGGACTAGCGGGGGGGCCCTGATAGGTGAGCAGTTCTTC
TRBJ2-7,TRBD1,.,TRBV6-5,CASSTEQGSYYEQYF,TGTGCCAGCAGCACCGAACAGGGGTCATACTACGAGCAGTACTTC
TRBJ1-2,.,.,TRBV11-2,CASSLVIGSNYGYTF,TGTGCCAGCAGCTTAGTTATAGGGTCTAACTATGGCTACACCTTC
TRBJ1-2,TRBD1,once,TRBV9,CASSPAGTVLTPELANYGYTF,TGTGCCAGCAGCCCCGCTGGGACAGTCCTCACACCGGAGTTAGCTAACTATGGCTACACCTTC
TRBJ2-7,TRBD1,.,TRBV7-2,CASSALLDRGNEQYF,TGTGCCAGCAGCGCACTCCTGGACAGGGGCAACGAGCAGTACTTC